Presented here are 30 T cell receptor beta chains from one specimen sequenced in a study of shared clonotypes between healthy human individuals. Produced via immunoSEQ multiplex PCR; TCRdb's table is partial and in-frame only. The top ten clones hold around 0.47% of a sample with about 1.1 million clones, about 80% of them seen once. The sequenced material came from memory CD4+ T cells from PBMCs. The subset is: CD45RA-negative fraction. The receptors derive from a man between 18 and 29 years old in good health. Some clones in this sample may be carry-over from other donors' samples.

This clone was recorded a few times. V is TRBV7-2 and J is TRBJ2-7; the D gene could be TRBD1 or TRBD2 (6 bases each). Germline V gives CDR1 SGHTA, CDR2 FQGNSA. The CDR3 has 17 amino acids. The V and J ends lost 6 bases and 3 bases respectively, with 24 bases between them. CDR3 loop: CASSSRGGGGLGYEQYF. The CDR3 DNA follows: TGTGCCAGCAGTTCCAGGGGAGGAGGGGGACTGGGCTACGAGCAGTACTTC. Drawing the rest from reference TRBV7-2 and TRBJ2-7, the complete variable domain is GAGVSQSPSNKVTEKGKDVELRCDPISGHTALYWYRQSLGQGLEFLIYFQGNSAPDKSGLPSDRFSAERTGGSVSTLTIQRTQQEDSAVYLCASSSRGGGGLGYEQYFGPGTRLTVT.

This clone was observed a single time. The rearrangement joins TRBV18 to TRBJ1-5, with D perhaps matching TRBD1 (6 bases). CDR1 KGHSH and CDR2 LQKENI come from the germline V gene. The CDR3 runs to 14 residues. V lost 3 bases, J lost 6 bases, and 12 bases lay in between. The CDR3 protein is CASSPEQGLQPQHF. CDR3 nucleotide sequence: TGTGCCAGCTCACCCGAACAGGGACTTCAGCCCCAGCATTTT.

The CDR3 DNA sequence: TGTGCCAGCTCACGGACAGCCCACGAGCAGTACTTC. Protein sequence: CASSRTAHEQYF. The chain employs TRBV18 and TRBJ2-7, with D perhaps matching TRBD1 (6 bases). The CDR3 contains 12 residues. V lost 4 bases, J lost 5 bases, and 9 bases lay in between. Germline V gene lookup returns CDR1 KGHSH and CDR2 LQKENI. The whole variable domain, remainder taken from reference TRBV18 and TRBJ2-7, is NAGVMQNPRHLVRRRGQEARLRCSPMKGHSHVYWYRQLPEEGLKFMVYLQKENIIDESGMPKERFSAEFPKEGPSILRIQQVVRGDSAAYFCASSRTAHEQYFGPGTRLTVT.

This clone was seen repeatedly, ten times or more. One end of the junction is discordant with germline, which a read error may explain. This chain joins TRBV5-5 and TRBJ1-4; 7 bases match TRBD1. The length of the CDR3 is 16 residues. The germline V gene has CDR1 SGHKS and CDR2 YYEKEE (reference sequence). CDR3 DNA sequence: TGTGCCAGCAGGTTGGGACAGACTACAACTAATGAAAAACTGTTTTTT. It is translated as CASRLGQTTTNEKLFF.

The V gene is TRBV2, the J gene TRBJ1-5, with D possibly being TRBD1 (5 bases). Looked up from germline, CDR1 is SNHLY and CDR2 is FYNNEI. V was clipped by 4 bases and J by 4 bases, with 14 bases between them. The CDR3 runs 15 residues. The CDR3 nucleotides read TGTGCCAGCAGTGCTGGGCAGGGACTAAATCAGCCCCAGCATTTT. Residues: CASSAGQGLNQPQHF.

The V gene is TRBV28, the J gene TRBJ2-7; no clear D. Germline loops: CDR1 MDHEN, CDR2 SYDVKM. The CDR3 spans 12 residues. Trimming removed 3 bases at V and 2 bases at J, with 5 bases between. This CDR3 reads CASSFRPYEQYF. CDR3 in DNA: TGTGCCAGCAGTTTTAGACCCTACGAGCAGTACTTC.

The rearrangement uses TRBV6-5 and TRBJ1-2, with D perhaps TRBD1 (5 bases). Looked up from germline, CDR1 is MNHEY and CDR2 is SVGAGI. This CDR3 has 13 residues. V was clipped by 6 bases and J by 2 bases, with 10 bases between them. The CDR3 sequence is CASSPGANYGYTF. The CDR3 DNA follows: TGTGCCAGCAGCCCTGGGGCCAACTATGGCTACACCTTC.

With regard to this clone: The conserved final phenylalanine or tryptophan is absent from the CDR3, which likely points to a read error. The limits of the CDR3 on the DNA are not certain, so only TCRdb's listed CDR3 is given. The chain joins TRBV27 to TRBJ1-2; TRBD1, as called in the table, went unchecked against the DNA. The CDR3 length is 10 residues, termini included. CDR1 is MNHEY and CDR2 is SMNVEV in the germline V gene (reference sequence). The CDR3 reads CASTVMGQIV.

CDR3 sequence reads: CASSPFGTLNTGELFF. For the CDR3, the DNA is TGTGCCAGCAGCCCCTTCGGGACTTTGAACACCGGGGAGCTGTTTTTT. The chain links TRBV7-9 to TRBJ2-2; D perhaps matches TRBD2 (6 bases). CDR1 is SEHNR and CDR2 is FQNEAQ in the germline V gene (reference sequence). This CDR3 has 16 residues. V lost 5 bases and J 1 base, leaving 14 bases between the germline ends.

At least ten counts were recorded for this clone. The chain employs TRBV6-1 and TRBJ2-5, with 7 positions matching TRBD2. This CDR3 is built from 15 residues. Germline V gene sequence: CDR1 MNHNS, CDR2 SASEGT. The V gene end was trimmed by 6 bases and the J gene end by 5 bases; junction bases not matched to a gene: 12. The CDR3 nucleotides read TGTGCCAGCAGGATCACAAGGGAGGGGTGGGAGACCCAGTACTTC. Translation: CASRITREGWETQYF.

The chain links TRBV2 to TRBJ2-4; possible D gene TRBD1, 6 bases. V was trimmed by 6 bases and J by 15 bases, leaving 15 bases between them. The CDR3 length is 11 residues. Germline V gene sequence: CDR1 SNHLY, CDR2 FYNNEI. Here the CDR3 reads CASSGWAGAYF. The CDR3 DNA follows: TGTGCCAGCAGCGGGTGGGCAGGGGCGTACTTC.

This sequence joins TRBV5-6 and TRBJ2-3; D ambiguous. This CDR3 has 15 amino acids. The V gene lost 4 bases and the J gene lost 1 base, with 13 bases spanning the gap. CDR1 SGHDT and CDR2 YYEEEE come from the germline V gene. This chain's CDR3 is CASSQFGSGTDTQYF. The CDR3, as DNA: TGTGCCAGCAGCCAGTTTGGGTCTGGCACAGATACGCAGTATTTT.

CDR3 sequence: CASSLVLAGAAGEQYF. CDR3 DNA sequence: TGCGCCAGCAGCTTGGTACTAGCGGGAGCCGCCGGGGAGCAGTACTTC. This chain links TRBV5-1 with TRBJ2-7; 11 bases fit TRBD2. Germline CDR1 SGHRS, CDR2 YFSETQ. CDR3 length: 16 residues. V dropped 0 bases and J dropped 7; count of bases not matched to a gene: 9.

Here the CDR3 reads CASSPPGLDHNEQFF. Here the CDR3 DNA reads TGTGCCAGCTCACCACCCGGACTGGACCACAATGAGCAGTTCTTC. V is TRBV18 and J is TRBJ2-1; a weak D match, TRBD2 (5 bases). The CDR3 spans 15 residues. CDR1 KGHSH and CDR2 LQKENI come from the germline V gene. V lost 0 bases and J lost 5, with 11 bases in between. Filled out from reference TRBV18 and TRBJ2-1, the complete variable domain reads NAGVMQNPRHLVRRRGQEARLRCSPMKGHSHVYWYRQLPEEGLKFMVYLQKENIIDESGMPKERFSAEFPKEGPSILRIQQVVRGDSAAYFCASSPPGLDHNEQFFGPGTRLTVL.

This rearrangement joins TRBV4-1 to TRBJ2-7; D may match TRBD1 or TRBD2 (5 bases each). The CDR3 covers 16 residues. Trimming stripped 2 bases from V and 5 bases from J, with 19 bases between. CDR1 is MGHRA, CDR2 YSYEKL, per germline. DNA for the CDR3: TGCGCCAGCAGCCAATTTGGGACCGCACTTCAGGACGAGCAGTACTTC. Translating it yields CASSQFGTALQDEQYF.

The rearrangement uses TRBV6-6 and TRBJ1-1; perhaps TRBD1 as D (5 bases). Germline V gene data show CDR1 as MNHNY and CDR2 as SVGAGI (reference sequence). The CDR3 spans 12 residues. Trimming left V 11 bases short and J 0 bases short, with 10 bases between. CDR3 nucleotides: TGTGCCGGCGGGACTCTGAACACTGAAGCTTTCTTT. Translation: CAGGTLNTEAFF.

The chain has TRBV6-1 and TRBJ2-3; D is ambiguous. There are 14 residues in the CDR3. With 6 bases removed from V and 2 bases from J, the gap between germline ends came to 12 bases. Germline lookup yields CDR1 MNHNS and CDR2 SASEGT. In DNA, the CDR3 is TGTGCCAGCAGCCCCAATGGGTTCACAGATACGCAGTATTTT. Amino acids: CASSPNGFTDTQYF.

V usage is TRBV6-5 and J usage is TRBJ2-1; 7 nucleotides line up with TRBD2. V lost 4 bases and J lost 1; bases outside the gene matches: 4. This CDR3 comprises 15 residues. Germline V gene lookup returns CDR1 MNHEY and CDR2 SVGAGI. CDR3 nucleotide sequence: TGTGCCAGCAGTTCCGCGGGAGTATCCTACAATGAGCAGTTCTTC. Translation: CASSSAGVSYNEQFF.

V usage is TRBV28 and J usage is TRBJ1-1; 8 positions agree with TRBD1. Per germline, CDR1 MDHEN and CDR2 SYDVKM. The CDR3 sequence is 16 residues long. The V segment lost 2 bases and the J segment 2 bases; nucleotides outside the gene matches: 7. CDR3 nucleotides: TGTGCCAGCAGTTTAGTTCAGGGGGCGCATAACACTGAAGCTTTCTTT. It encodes CASSLVQGAHNTEAFF.

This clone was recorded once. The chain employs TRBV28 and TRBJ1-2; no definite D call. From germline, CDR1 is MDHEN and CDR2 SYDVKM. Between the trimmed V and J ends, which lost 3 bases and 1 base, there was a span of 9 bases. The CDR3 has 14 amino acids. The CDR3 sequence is CASSLGRSNYGYTF. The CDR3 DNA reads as TGTGCCAGCAGTTTGGGCAGGAGTAACTATGGCTACACCTTC.

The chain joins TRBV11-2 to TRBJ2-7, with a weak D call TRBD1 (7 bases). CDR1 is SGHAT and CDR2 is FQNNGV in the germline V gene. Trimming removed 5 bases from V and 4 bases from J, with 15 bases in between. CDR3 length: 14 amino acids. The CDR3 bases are TGTGCCAGCAGCCGCGGGGACAGTCGTTACGAGCAGTACTTC. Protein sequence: CASSRGDSRYEQYF.

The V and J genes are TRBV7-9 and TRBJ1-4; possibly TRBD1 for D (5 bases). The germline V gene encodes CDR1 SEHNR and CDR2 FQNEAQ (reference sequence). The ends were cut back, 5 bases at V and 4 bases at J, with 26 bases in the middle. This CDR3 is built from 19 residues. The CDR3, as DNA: TGTGCCAGCAGCACCCGTAGGGGCAACCGGGCGGGCTATAATGAAAAACTGTTTTTT. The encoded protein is CASSTRRGNRAGYNEKLFF.

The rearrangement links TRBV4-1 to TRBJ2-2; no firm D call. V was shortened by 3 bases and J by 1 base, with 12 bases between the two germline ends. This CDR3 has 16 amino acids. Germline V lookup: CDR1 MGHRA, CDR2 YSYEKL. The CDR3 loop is CASSHPSLRNTGELFF. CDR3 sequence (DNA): TGCGCCAGCAGCCACCCCAGCTTACGGAACACCGGGGAGCTGTTTTTT.

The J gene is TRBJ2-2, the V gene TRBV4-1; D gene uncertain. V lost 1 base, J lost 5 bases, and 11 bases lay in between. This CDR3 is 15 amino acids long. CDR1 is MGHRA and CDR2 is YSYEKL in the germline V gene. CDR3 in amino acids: CASSQVGKTTGELFF. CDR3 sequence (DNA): TGCGCCAGCAGCCAAGTCGGTAAGACTACCGGGGAGCTGTTTTTT.

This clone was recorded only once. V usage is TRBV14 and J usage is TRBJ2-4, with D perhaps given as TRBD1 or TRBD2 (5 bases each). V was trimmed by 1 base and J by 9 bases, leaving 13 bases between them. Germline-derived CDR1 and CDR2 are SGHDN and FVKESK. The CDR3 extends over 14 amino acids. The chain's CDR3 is CASSQVTFGGIQYF. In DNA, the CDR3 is TGTGCCAGCAGCCAAGTAACGTTTGGGGGCATTCAGTACTTC.

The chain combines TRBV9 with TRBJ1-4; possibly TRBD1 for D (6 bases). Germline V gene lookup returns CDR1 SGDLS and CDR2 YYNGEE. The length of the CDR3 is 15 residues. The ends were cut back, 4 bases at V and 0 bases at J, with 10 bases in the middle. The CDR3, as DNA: TGTGCCAGCAGCTCAAGGGGGTCAACTAATGAAAAACTGTTTTTT. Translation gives CASSSRGSTNEKLFF. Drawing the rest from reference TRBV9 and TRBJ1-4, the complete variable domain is DSGVTQTPKHLITATGQRVTLRCSPRSGDLSVYWYQQSLDQGLQFLIQYYNGEERAKGNILERFSAQQFPDLHSELNLSSLELGDSALYFCASSSRGSTNEKLFFGSGTQLSVL.

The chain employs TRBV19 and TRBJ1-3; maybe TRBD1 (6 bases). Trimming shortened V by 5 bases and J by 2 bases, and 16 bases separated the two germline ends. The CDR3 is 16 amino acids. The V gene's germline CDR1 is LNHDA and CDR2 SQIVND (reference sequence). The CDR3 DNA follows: TGTGCCAGTAGTGTACAGGGTCGAGGTCCTGGAAACACCATATATTTT. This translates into CASSVQGRGPGNTIYF.

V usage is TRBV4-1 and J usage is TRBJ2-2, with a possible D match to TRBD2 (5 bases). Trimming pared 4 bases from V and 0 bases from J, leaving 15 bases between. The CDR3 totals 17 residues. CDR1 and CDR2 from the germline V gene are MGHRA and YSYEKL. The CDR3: CASSRLTGISNTGELFF. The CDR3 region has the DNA TGCGCCAGCAGCCGACTGACCGGGATCTCGAACACCGGGGAGCTGTTTTTT.

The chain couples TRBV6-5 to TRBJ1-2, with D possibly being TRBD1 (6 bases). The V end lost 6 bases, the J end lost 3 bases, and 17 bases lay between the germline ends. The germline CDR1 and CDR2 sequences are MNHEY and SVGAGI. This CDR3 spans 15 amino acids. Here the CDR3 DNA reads TGTGCCAGCAGCACAGGGTTGTGGGGCGACTATGGCTACACCTTC. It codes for CASSTGLWGDYGYTF.

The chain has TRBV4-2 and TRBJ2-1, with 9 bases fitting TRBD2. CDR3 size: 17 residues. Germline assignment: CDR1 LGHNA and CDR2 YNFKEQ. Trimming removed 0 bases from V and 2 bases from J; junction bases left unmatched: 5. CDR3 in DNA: TGTGCCAGCAGCCAAGATAGGGCTAGCGGGACCTACAATGAGCAGTTCTTC. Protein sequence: CASSQDRASGTYNEQFF.